This TCR beta chain was sequenced in a study of cytomegalovirus exposure and HLA in healthy donors. Whole-study findings and limits: It was only CMV serostatus that was available as immune exposure information. For TCR beta chains, V- and J-gene trimming was later linked to a missense DCLRE1C variant. Some segments of the V type, notably TRBV6-2 and TRBV6-3, were excluded as indistinguishable.

A note on this clone: Its antigen is not known.

The primer mix had 60 Vbeta and 13 Jbeta primers. Method: immunoSEQ multiplex PCR; TCRdb's copy keeps in-frame clones and lacks some. Of over 110,000 clones detected, 65% to 85% appear once; the ten largest clones hold around 2.4%. This CDR3 comprises 13 residues. Trimming took off 6 bases at V and 8 bases at J, with 11 bases between the two ends. In germline, CDR1 is MNHEY, CDR2 SMNVEV (reference sequence). The chain uses TRBV27 and TRBJ1-6; no reliable D call. Sequences were obtained from PBMCs. The TCR was taken from a male donor in good health and CMV-seronegative. Written as DNA, the CDR3 is TGTGCCAGCAGGCCAAGGGAGGATTCACCCCTCCACTTT. Protein product: CASRPREDSPLHF.